The next 27 T cell receptor beta chains were all read from a single sample in a study of blood T cell repertoires in COVID-19. The data were produced by immunoSEQ multiplex PCR, yet TCRdb's version contains in-frame clones alone and is incomplete. The table shows around 300,000 clones, with around nine tenths occurring only once. Sequenced: PBMCs or T cells enriched from blood (not recorded which). The receptors here all came from a woman in her forties who had recovered from COVID-19.

This chain uses TRBV2 with TRBJ1-1; D call uncertain. CDR3 length: 15 amino acids. Germline lookup yields CDR1 SNHLY and CDR2 FYNNEI. The V gene lost 7 bases and the J gene lost 5 bases, with 20 bases spanning the gap. The CDR3 protein is CASTLNRGVETEAFF. CDR3 nucleotides: TGTGCCAGCACCTTGAACCGGGGTGTTGAAACTGAAGCTTTCTTT.

The rearrangement links TRBV6-5 to TRBJ1-6; 10 bases line up with TRBD1. Per germline, CDR1 MNHEY and CDR2 SVGAGI. The length of the CDR3 is 13 residues. The V gene end was trimmed by 8 bases and the J gene end by 7 bases; junction bases not matched to a gene: 2. CDR3 nucleotide sequence: TGTGCCAGCGGACAGGGGGGGAATTCACCCCTCCACTTT. Translation gives CASGQGGNSPLHF.

V and J are TRBV5-1 and TRBJ2-2; 11 nucleotides line up with TRBD2. CDR1 and CDR2 (germline): SGHRS, YFSETQ. The V segment lost 8 bases and the J segment 0 bases; nucleotides outside the gene matches: 9. The CDR3 runs to 17 residues. This CDR3 is CASGPGTSGTNTGELFF. DNA for the CDR3: TGCGCCAGTGGACCCGGGACTAGCGGTACGAACACCGGGGAGCTGTTTTTT.

This clone was picked up a small number of times. The chain employs TRBV4-2 and TRBJ2-5, with 9 bases identical to TRBD2. The ends lost 0 bases at V and 9 bases at J; junction bases unmatched: 8. There are 15 residues in the CDR3. Per the germline V gene, CDR1 is LGHNA and CDR2 is YNFKEQ. The CDR3: CASSQEAGGREAQYF. CDR3 coding DNA: TGTGCCAGCAGCCAAGAAGCGGGAGGCCGGGAAGCCCAGTACTTC.

V and J are TRBV7-2 and TRBJ1-1, with D tentatively TRBD1 (6 bases). CDR1 SGHTA and CDR2 FQGNSA come from the germline V gene. The V and J ends lost 2 bases and 4 bases respectively, with 11 bases between them. CDR3 length: 14 amino acids. DNA for the CDR3: TGTGCCAGCAGCTTACAGGGACACATCACTGAAGCTTTCTTT. Its protein product is CASSLQGHITEAFF.

This clone occurred once. The junction shows a germline mismatch at one end, possibly a read error. The chain recombines TRBV7-7 with TRBJ2-5, with D maybe TRBD1 (6 bases). Germline V gene sequence: CDR1 SSHAT, CDR2 FNYEAQ (reference sequence). The CDR3 spans 15 residues. The DNA of the CDR3 is TGTGCTAGCAGCTCATCCGGGACATCTGAAGAGACCCAGTACTTC. Amino acids: CASSSSGTSEETQYF.

The J gene is TRBJ1-3, the V gene TRBV6-5, with D possibly being TRBD1 (6 bases). CDR3 length: 14 residues. Trimming took 9 bases from V and 0 from J, leaving 12 bases between them. Germline lookup yields CDR1 MNHEY and CDR2 SVGAGI. DNA of the CDR3: TGTGCCAGTGAGACAGGACTCTCTGGAAACACCATATATTTT. It yields the protein CASETGLSGNTIYF.

The chain joins TRBV19 to TRBJ2-2; D may be TRBD2 (6 bases). V lost 6 bases to trimming and J lost 7 bases, with 18 bases between them. The CDR3 has 15 amino acids. Germline loops: CDR1 LNHDA, CDR2 SQIVND (reference sequence). This CDR3 is CASSHRAGTSGELFF. CDR3 nucleotides: TGTGCCAGTAGCCACCGGGCGGGAACGAGCGGGGAGCTGTTTTTT.

The chain links TRBV5-5 to TRBJ2-3; TRBD1 aligns across 8 bases. CDR1 is SGHKS and CDR2 is YYEKEE in the germline V gene (reference sequence). V gave up 4 bases and J gave up 0 bases; unmatched junction bases: 4. The CDR3 is 15 amino acids. The CDR3 DNA reads as TGTGCCAGCAGCCCGACAGGGGACAGCACAGATACGCAGTATTTT. It is translated as CASSPTGDSTDTQYF.

This rearrangement joins TRBV4-1 to TRBJ1-2; D uncertain. The CDR3 spans 16 residues. Trimming removed 0 bases from V and 6 bases from J, with 17 bases in between. The V gene's germline CDR1 is MGHRA and CDR2 YSYEKL. The CDR3 here is CASSQERFGRGDGYTF. CDR3 bases: TGCGCCAGCAGCCAAGAGAGGTTCGGCCGCGGAGATGGCTACACCTTC.

V usage is TRBV4-1 and J usage is TRBJ2-3, with TRBD1 matching 11 bases. The germline CDR1 and CDR2 sequences are MGHRA and YSYEKL. Trimming removed 0 bases from V and 3 bases from J; junction bases left unmatched: 5. The CDR3 loop spans 17 amino acids. The CDR3 DNA sequence: TGCGCCAGCAGCCAAGAGGCGGGACAGGGGGTAACAGATACGCAGTATTTT. This translates into CASSQEAGQGVTDTQYF.

The chain has TRBV7-9 and TRBJ1-1; 7 bases agree with TRBD1. From germline, CDR1 is SEHNR and CDR2 FQNEAQ (reference sequence). After removal of 1 base from V and 3 bases from J, the junction contained 2 bases not matched to a gene. The CDR3 is 14 residues long. For the CDR3, the DNA is TGTGCCAGCAGCTTAGAAGGGGGCTACACTGAAGCTTTCTTT. Its translation: CASSLEGGYTEAFF.

The gene calls are TRBV6-1 and TRBJ2-2; TRBD1 aligns across 7 bases. Germline-derived CDR1 and CDR2 are MNHNS and SASEGT. The CDR3 is 17 residues long. Germline trimming cut 4 bases from V and 3 bases from J; bases unmatched to any gene: 11. The CDR3 spells CASSAYYRGRDTGELFF. The CDR3 region has the DNA TGTGCCAGCAGTGCGTATTACAGGGGCAGGGACACCGGGGAGCTGTTTTTT.

The chain carries TRBV18 and TRBJ1-2; 10 nucleotides agree with TRBD1. The CDR3 runs to 13 residues. CDR1 KGHSH and CDR2 LQKENI come from the germline V gene. V was pared by 6 bases and J by 6 bases, with 4 bases of the junction left unmatched. The CDR3 loop is CASSADRGDGYTF. The CDR3, as DNA: TGTGCCAGCTCCGCGGACAGGGGGGATGGCTACACCTTC.

The table lists this clone with a count of one. The chain has TRBV5-1 and TRBJ2-6; D possibly corresponds to TRBD2 (5 bases). V was shortened by 4 bases and J by 0 bases, with 11 bases between the two germline ends. Germline V gene data show CDR1 as SGHRS and CDR2 as YFSETQ. CDR3 length equals 16 residues. The CDR3 sequence is CASSPVGSSGANVLTF. In DNA form, the CDR3 reads TGCGCCAGCAGCCCCGTTGGGAGCTCTGGGGCCAACGTCCTGACTTTC. Filled out from reference TRBV5-1 and TRBJ2-6, the complete variable domain reads KAGVTQTPRYLIKTRGQQVTLSCSPISGHRSVSWYQQTPGQGLQFLFEYFSETQRNKGNFPGRFSGRQFSNSRSEMNVSTLELGDSALYLCASSPVGSSGANVLTFGAGSRLTVL.

The chain links TRBV19 to TRBJ1-5; TRBD1 might be the D (6 bases). The V end lost 7 bases, the J end lost 7 bases, and 14 bases lay between the germline ends. The CDR3 is 13 residues long. Germline assignment: CDR1 LNHDA and CDR2 SQIVND (reference sequence). The CDR3 reads CASTQQGFQPQHF. The CDR3 DNA reads as TGTGCCAGTACTCAACAGGGATTCCAGCCCCAGCATTTT. Together with reference TRBV19 and TRBJ1-5, the CDR3 gives the full variable domain: DGGITQSPKYLFRKEGQNVTLSCEQNLNHDAMYWYRQDPGQGLRLIYYSQIVNDFQKGDIAEGYSVSREKKESFPLTVTSAQKNPTAFYLCASTQQGFQPQHFGDGTRLSIL.

The J gene is TRBJ2-7, the V gene TRBV7-2; a possible D gene is TRBD1 (6 bases). CDR3 length equals 13 residues. Germline V lookup: CDR1 SGHTA, CDR2 FQGNSA. Trimming stripped 5 bases from V and 1 base from J, with 9 bases between. The DNA of the CDR3 is TGTGCCAGCAGCCCGGGACAATCCTACGAGCAGTACTTC. Translating gives CASSPGQSYEQYF.

This clone came up a few times. The CDR3 bases are TGCGCCAGCAGGGTGGACAGTAACTATGGCTACACCTTC. Its protein product is CASRVDSNYGYTF. The chain joins TRBV5-1 to TRBJ1-2, with TRBD1 as a possible D gene (6 bases). This CDR3 is 13 amino acids long. Between the trimmed V and J ends, which lost 5 bases and 1 base, there was a span of 9 bases. Per germline, CDR1 SGHRS and CDR2 YFSETQ.

The chain couples TRBV7-3 to TRBJ2-3, with 7 positions matching TRBD1. CDR1 is SGHTA and CDR2 is FQGTGA in the germline V gene. Trimming at V came to 4 bases and at J to 0 bases, leaving 13 bases not matched to a gene. The CDR3 extends over 18 amino acids. The CDR3 nucleotides read TGTGCCAGCAGCTCTCCACCGGGACAGCTTTCTAGCACAGATACGCAGTATTTT. It specifies CASSSPPGQLSSTDTQYF.

V is TRBV6-5 and J is TRBJ1-4, with 7 bases matching TRBD1. CDR1 is MNHEY, CDR2 SVGAGI, per germline. CDR3 length: 15 amino acids. The V and J ends lost 6 bases and 4 bases, in that order; junction bases with no gene match: 8. Written as DNA, the CDR3 is TGTGCCAGCAGGTCCGGACAGGCGATTAATGAAAAACTGTTTTTT. Protein sequence: CASRSGQAINEKLFF.

V gene TRBV12-3 or TRBV12-4 combines with J gene TRBJ1-1, with D possibly being TRBD1 (6 bases). The germline V and J ends were trimmed by 5 bases and 11 bases, with 18 bases remaining between them. The CDR3 runs 13 residues. CDR3 nucleotides: TGTGCCAGCAGTCTCCGGGACACCAGAGGGGCTTTCTTT. The encoded protein is CASSLRDTRGAFF.

The chain joins TRBV4-3 to TRBJ2-3; 9 nucleotides line up with TRBD2. CDR1 is LGHNA, CDR2 YSLEER, per germline. J lost 5 bases, V lost 5 bases, and 14 bases had no gene match. This CDR3 spans 17 amino acids. CDR3 bases: TGCGCCAGCAGCTTAGGGGATAGCGGGGGCTGGGGAGATACGCAGTATTTT. Translation: CASSLGDSGGWGDTQYF.

The CDR3 region has the DNA TGTGCCAGCAGCGGACAGGGGGATCACACTGAAGCTTTCTTT. The encoded protein is CASSGQGDHTEAFF. The genes are TRBV3-1 (or the pseudogene TRBV3-2) and TRBJ1-1; TRBD1 aligns across 10 bases. Per germline, CDR1 LGHDT and CDR2 YNNKEL (reference sequence). This CDR3 region has 14 residues. With 5 bases clipped from V and 3 bases from J, the junction kept 3 bases outside the gene matches.

The chain is built from TRBV5-6 and TRBJ2-2, with TRBD2 identical over 14 bases. With 4 bases clipped from V and 5 bases from J, the junction kept 10 bases outside the gene matches. The CDR3 has 18 amino acids. Germline-derived CDR1 and CDR2 are SGHDT and YYEEEE. The CDR3 nucleotides read TGTGCCAGCAGCGTACGACTAGCGGGAGGGCCAAGAACCGGGGAGCTGTTTTTT. Its protein is CASSVRLAGGPRTGELFF.

The chain carries TRBV5-1 and TRBJ1-1, with 7 nucleotides matching TRBD1. This CDR3 has 15 amino acids. The V gene end was trimmed by 4 bases and the J gene end by 0 bases; junction bases not matched to a gene: 6. Germline V gene lookup returns CDR1 SGHRS and CDR2 YFSETQ. This CDR3 is CASSRRGTVNTEAFF. Here the CDR3 DNA reads TGCGCCAGCAGCCGAAGGGGGACAGTGAACACTGAAGCTTTCTTT.

CDR3 DNA sequence: TGCAGCGTTGAAGATCGTCCGGTAGGGGATGAGCAGTTCTTC. It is translated as CSVEDRPVGDEQFF. J is TRBJ2-1 and V is TRBV29-1, with D maybe TRBD1 (5 bases). The CDR3 is made up of 14 amino acids. V lost 0 bases to trimming and J lost 8 bases, with 14 bases between them. Germline V lookup: CDR1 SQVTM, CDR2 ANQGSEA.

In DNA form, the CDR3 reads TGTGCCAGCAGCTTAGGTGTGGGGGCCAATCAGCCCCAGCATTTT. Its translation is CASSLGVGANQPQHF. This chain connects TRBV7-8 to TRBJ1-5; tentative D call: TRBD1 (6 bases). This CDR3 comprises 15 residues. Germline V gene lookup returns CDR1 SGHVS and CDR2 FQNEAQ. The germline V and J ends were trimmed by 1 base and 3 bases, with 10 bases remaining between them.